The 15 T cell receptor beta chains presented below share a single source sample, sequenced in a study of shared clonotypes between healthy human individuals. Libraries were prepared by immunoSEQ multiplex PCR; TCRdb keeps only in-frame clonotypes and omits some of them. The repertoire holds more than 550,000 clones, over 55% seen once, with over 1.5% in the top ten. Material for sequencing was memory CD4+ T cells sorted from blood. The subset is: CD45RA-negative fraction. These TCRs come from a woman aged 30 to 39 in good health.

The chain carries TRBV13 and TRBJ1-1; tentatively, D is TRBD1 (5 bases). The V and J ends lost 5 bases and 5 bases respectively, with 18 bases between them. This CDR3 has 15 amino acids. The germline V gene encodes CDR1 PRHDT and CDR2 FYEKMQ (reference sequence). CDR3 sequence reads: CASSPASGVGTEAFF. The CDR3 DNA is TGTGCCAGCAGCCCCGCCTCGGGGGTCGGTACTGAAGCTTTCTTT.

The sample holds many counts of this clone. The sample holds other DNA sequences that translate to the same CDR3. The CDR3 protein is CASSQADTLGETQYF. DNA of the CDR3: TGCGCCAGCAGCCAGGCGGACACCCTGGGGGAGACCCAGTACTTC. The chain combines TRBV4-1 with TRBJ2-5, with D maybe TRBD1 (5 bases). CDR3 size: 15 residues. Between the trimmed V and J ends, which lost 3 bases and 5 bases, there was a span of 16 bases. CDR1 and CDR2 from the germline V gene are MGHRA and YSYEKL.

This rearrangement joins TRBV21-1 to TRBJ2-3; TRBD1, the D gene given by the table, was not confirmed from the DNA. TRBV21-1 is designated a pseudogene. The length of the CDR3 is 14 residues. The CDR3 DNA follows: TGTGCCAGCAGCAAAGACAGGGGGCAATATACGCAGTATTTT. It is translated as CASSKDRGQYTQYF.

CDR3 sequence reads: CASSYSTGADEQFF. CDR3 coding DNA: TGTGCCAGCAGTTACTCGACAGGGGCGGATGAGCAGTTCTTC. This chain uses TRBV6-6 with TRBJ2-1, with 8 positions matching TRBD1. V gave up 0 bases and J gave up 8 bases; unmatched junction bases: 3. Germline-derived CDR1 and CDR2 are MNHNY and SVGAGI (reference sequence). The length of the CDR3 is 14 residues.

This clone turned up a few times. The chain couples TRBV5-1 to TRBJ2-2; D may be TRBD1 (6 bases). The V gene lost 2 bases and the J gene lost 3 bases, with 14 bases spanning the gap. Germline V gene data show CDR1 as SGHRS and CDR2 as YFSETQ. This CDR3 has 16 amino acids. The CDR3 bases are TGCGCCAGCAGCTTAACAGGGTTTTCGGACACCGGGGAGCTGTTTTTT. It yields the protein CASSLTGFSDTGELFF. The complete variable domain, with remaining parts taken from reference TRBV5-1 and TRBJ2-2, reads KAGVTQTPRYLIKTRGQQVTLSCSPISGHRSVSWYQQTPGQGLQFLFEYFSETQRNKGNFPGRFSGRQFSNSRSEMNVSTLELGDSALYLCASSLTGFSDTGELFFGEGSRLTVL.

This clone was detected only once. This chain uses TRBV29-1 with TRBJ1-2; the match to TRBD1 covers 7 bases. The germline V gene encodes CDR1 SQVTM and CDR2 ANQGSEA. V lost 1 base, J lost 7 bases, and 9 bases stayed unmatched. This CDR3 comprises 14 residues. The CDR3 nucleotides are TGCAGCGTTGAAGTTCAGCGACAGGGACGTGGCTACACCTTC. Protein: CSVEVQRQGRGYTF.

This chain links TRBV28 with TRBJ2-3, with no clear D. V shed 3 bases and J shed 6 bases, with 10 bases lying between them. CDR3 length: 13 amino acids. CDR1 MDHEN and CDR2 SYDVKM come from the germline V gene. The chain's CDR3 is CASSFDGMDTQYF. The DNA of the CDR3 is TGTGCCAGCAGTTTTGATGGAATGGATACGCAGTATTTT.

V is TRBV18 and J is TRBJ2-7, with TRBD2 as a possible D gene (5 bases). This CDR3 is built from 15 residues. Germline loops: CDR1 KGHSH, CDR2 LQKENI. The V end lost 6 bases, the J end lost 1 base, and 16 bases lay between the germline ends. CDR3 in amino acids: CASSSSGSRSYEQYF. The CDR3 DNA reads TGTGCCAGCTCTTCCTCGGGATCCAGGTCCTACGAGCAGTACTTC.

The V gene is TRBV7-9, the J gene TRBJ2-5, with 7 positions matching TRBD2. Germline V gene data show CDR1 as SEHNR and CDR2 as FQNEAQ (reference sequence). The ends lost 7 bases at V and 5 bases at J; junction bases unmatched: 4. The CDR3 loop spans 12 amino acids. CDR3 protein: CASTGLVETQYF. Here the CDR3 DNA reads TGTGCCAGCACTGGACTAGTGGAGACCCAGTACTTC. The variable domain in full, with the rest retrieved from reference TRBV7-9 and TRBJ2-5, is DTGVSQNPRHKITKRGQNVTFRCDPISEHNRLYWYRQTLGQGPEFLTYFQNEAQLEKSRLLSDRFSAERPKGSFSTLEIQRTEQGDSAMYLCASTGLVETQYFGPGTRLLVL.

The chain recombines TRBV4-1 with TRBJ1-5; TRBD1 matches 9 bases. The CDR3 length is 15 residues. J was trimmed by 5 bases and V by 4 bases; bases with no gene match: 6. Germline values: CDR1 MGHRA, CDR2 YSYEKL. DNA for the CDR3: TGCGCCAGCAGCCCTGGGGACAGGGACCATCAGCCCCAGCATTTT. It encodes CASSPGDRDHQPQHF.

Turning to this clone: Other nucleotide sequences from this sample produce the same CDR3. The rearrangement links TRBV6-1 to TRBJ2-1; D might be TRBD2 (7 bases). Trimming stripped 5 bases from V and 8 bases from J, with 10 bases between. The CDR3 loop spans 12 amino acids. Germline values: CDR1 MNHNS, CDR2 SASEGT. The CDR3 coding sequence is TGTGCCAGCAGTCCGGGGGGCGATGAGCAGTTCTTC. Translation gives CASSPGGDEQFF.

There are many counts of this clone. The V and J genes are TRBV28 and TRBJ1-4; TRBD1 matches 8 bases. The CDR3 consists of 17 residues. Germline lookup yields CDR1 MDHEN and CDR2 SYDVKM. The V segment lost 1 base and the J segment 0 bases; nucleotides outside the gene matches: 4. In nucleotides, the CDR3 is TGTGCCAGCAGTTTATACTCAGGGGGCGCAACTAATGAAAAACTGTTTTTT. Translating gives CASSLYSGGATNEKLFF. The full variable domain, its missing parts supplied by reference TRBV28 and TRBJ1-4, is DVKVTQSSRYLVKRTGEKVFLECVQDMDHENMFWYRQDPGLGLRLIYFSYDVKMKEKGDIPEGYSVSREKKERFSLILESASTNQTSMYLCASSLYSGGATNEKLFFGSGTQLSVL.

The chain employs TRBV15 and TRBJ1-2; no reliable D call. CDR1 is LNHNV and CDR2 is YYDKDF in the germline V gene (reference sequence). The CDR3 consists of 13 residues. The V gene lost 5 bases and the J gene lost 7 bases, with 14 bases spanning the gap. The CDR3: CATSPDRSSGYTF. In nucleotides, the CDR3 is TGTGCCACCAGCCCGGACCGATCCTCTGGCTACACCTTC.

This clone has a count of ten or more. Other DNA sequences in this specimen translate into the identical CDR3. This sequence joins TRBV19 and TRBJ1-5; 9 nucleotides agree with TRBD1. J was trimmed by 4 bases and V by 3 bases; bases with no gene match: 1. The CDR3 is made up of 14 amino acids. Germline V CDR1 and CDR2: LNHDA, SQIVND (reference sequence). This chain's CDR3 is CASSMGTGNQPQHF. The CDR3 DNA reads as TGTGCCAGTAGTATGGGGACAGGGAATCAGCCCCAGCATTTT.

The gene calls are TRBV11-2 and TRBJ1-3; 8 bases are shared with TRBD1. This CDR3 has 15 amino acids. Germline V lookup: CDR1 SGHAT, CDR2 FQNNGV. V shed 0 bases, J shed 7 bases, and the junction held 5 bases outside the gene matches. Here the CDR3 reads CASSLEAGGGNTIYF. In DNA form, the CDR3 reads TGTGCCAGCAGCTTAGAAGCAGGGGGCGGGAACACCATATATTTT. Looking up the rest from reference TRBV11-2 and TRBJ1-3 gives the full variable domain: EAGVAQSPRYKIIEKRQSVAFWCNPISGHATLYWYQQILGQGPKLLIQFQNNGVVDDSQLPKDRFSAERLKGVDSTLKIQPAKLEDSAVYLCASSLEAGGGNTIYFGEGSWLTVV.